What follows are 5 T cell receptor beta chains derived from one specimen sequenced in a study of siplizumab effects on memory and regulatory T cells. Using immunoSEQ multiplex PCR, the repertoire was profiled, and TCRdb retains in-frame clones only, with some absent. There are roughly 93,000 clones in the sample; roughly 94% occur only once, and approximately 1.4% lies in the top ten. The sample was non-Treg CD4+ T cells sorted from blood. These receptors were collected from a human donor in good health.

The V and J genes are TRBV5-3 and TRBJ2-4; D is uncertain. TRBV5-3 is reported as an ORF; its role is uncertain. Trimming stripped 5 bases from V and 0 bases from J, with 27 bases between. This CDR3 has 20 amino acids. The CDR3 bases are TGTGCCAGAAGTTCTCACCGGCCGAATATGGGTGAATTAGCCAAAAACATTCAGTACTTC. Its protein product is CARSSHRPNMGELAKNIQYF.

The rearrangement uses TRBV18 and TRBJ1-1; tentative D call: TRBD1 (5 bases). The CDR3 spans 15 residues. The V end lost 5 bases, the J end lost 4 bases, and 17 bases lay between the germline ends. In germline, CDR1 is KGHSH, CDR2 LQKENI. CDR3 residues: CASSGDGMRGTEAFF. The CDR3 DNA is TGTGCCAGCTCAGGGGACGGTATGAGGGGCACTGAAGCTTTCTTT.

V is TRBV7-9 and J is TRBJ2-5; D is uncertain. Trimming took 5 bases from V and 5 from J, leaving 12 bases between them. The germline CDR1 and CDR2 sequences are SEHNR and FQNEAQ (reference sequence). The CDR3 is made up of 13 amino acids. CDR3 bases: TGTGCCAGCAGCCTACCTCCGAAGGAGACCCAGTACTTC. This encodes CASSLPPKETQYF. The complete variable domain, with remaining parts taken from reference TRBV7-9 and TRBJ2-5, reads DTGVSQNPRHKITKRGQNVTFRCDPISEHNRLYWYRQTLGQGPEFLTYFQNEAQLEKSRLLSDRFSAERPKGSFSTLEIQRTEQGDSAMYLCASSLPPKETQYFGPGTRLLVL.

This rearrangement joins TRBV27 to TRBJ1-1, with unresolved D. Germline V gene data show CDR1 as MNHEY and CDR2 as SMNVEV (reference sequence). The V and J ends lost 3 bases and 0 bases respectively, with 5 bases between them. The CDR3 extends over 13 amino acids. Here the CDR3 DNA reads TGTGCCAGCAGTTTTGAGCTGAACACTGAAGCTTTCTTT. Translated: CASSFELNTEAFF.

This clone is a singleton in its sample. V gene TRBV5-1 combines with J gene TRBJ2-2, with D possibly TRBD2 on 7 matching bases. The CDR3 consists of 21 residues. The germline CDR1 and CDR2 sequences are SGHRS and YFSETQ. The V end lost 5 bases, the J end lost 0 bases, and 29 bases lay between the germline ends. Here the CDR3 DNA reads TGCGCCAGCAGTGGGAGGCGGGGGACATTCCCCAGGAAGGCGAACACCGGGGAGCTGTTTTTT. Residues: CASSGRRGTFPRKANTGELFF.